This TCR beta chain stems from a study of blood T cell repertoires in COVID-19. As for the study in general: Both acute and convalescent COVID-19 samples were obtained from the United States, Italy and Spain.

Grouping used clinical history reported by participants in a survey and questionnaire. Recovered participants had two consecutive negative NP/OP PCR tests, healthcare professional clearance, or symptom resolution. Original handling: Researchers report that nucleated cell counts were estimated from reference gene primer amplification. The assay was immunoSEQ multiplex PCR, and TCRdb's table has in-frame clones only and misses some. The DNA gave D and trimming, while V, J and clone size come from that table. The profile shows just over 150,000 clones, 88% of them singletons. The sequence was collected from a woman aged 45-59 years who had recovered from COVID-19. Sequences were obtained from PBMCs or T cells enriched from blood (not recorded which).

This CDR3 reads CASSTDRVNEKLFF. The CDR3 DNA reads TGTGCCAGCAGCACCGACAGGGTTAATGAAAAACTGTTTTTT. J is TRBJ1-4 and V is TRBV7-2; 7 nucleotides agree with TRBD1. V shed 5 bases, J shed 4 bases, and the junction held 4 bases outside the gene matches. CDR3 length: 14 amino acids. Germline CDR1 reads SGHTA; CDR2 reads FQGNSA.